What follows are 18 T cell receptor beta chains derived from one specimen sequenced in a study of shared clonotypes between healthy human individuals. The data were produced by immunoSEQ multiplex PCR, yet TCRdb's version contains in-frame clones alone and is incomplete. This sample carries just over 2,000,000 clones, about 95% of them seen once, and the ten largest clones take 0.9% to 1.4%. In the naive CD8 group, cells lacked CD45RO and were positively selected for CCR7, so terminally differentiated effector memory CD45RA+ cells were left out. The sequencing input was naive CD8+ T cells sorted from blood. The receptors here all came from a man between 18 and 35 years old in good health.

CDR3 nucleotide sequence: TGCAGTGCCCCGGTCCAGGGTGAGCAGTTCTTC. Translating it yields CSAPVQGEQFF. V usage is TRBV20-1 and J usage is TRBJ2-1, with D perhaps TRBD1 (5 bases). The CDR3 loop spans 11 amino acids. Trimming pared 6 bases from V and 9 bases from J, leaving 12 bases between. CDR1 is DFQATT and CDR2 is SNEGSKA in the germline V gene (reference sequence).

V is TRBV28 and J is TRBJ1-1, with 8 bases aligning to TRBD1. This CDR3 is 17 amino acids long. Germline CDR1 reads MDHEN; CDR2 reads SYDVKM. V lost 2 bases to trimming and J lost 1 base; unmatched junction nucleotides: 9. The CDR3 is CASSLNRGIVKNTEAFF. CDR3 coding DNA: TGTGCCAGCAGTTTAAACAGGGGGATCGTAAAGAACACTGAAGCTTTCTTT.

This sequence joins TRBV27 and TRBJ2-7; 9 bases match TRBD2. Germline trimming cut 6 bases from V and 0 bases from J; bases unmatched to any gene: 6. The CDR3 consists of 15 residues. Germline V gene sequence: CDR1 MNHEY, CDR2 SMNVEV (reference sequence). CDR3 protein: CASRSRLADSYEQYF. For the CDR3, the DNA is TGTGCCAGCAGGTCTCGACTAGCGGACTCCTACGAGCAGTACTTC.

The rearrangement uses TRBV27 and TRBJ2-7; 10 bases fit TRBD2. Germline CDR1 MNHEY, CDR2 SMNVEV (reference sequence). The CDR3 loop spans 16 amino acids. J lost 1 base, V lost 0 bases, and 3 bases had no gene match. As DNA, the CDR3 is TGTGCCAGCAGTTTATCTCCGGGACTAGCGTCCTACGAGCAGTACTTC. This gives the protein CASSLSPGLASYEQYF.

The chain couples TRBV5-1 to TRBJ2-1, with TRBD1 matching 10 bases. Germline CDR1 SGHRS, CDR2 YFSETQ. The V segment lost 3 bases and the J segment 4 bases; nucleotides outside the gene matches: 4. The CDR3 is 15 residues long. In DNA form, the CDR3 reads TGCGCCAGCAGCTGGACAGGGGGAGGTTACAATGAGCAGTTCTTC. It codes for CASSWTGGGYNEQFF.

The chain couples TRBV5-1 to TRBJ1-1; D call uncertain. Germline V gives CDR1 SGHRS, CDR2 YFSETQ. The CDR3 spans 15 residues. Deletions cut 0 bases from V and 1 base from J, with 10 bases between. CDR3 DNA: TGCGCCAGCAGCTTGGATTGGAATTCGAACACTGAAGCTTTCTTT. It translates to CASSLDWNSNTEAFF. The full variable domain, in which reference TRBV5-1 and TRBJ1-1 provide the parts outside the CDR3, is KAGVTQTPRYLIKTRGQQVTLSCSPISGHRSVSWYQQTPGQGLQFLFEYFSETQRNKGNFPGRFSGRQFSNSRSEMNVSTLELGDSALYLCASSLDWNSNTEAFFGQGTRLTVV.

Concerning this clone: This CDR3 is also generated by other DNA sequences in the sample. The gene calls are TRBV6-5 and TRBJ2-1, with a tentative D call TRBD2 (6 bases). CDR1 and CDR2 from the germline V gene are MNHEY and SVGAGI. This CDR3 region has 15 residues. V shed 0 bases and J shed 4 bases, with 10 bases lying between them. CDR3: CASSYSAEGYNEQFF. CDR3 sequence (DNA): TGTGCCAGCAGTTACTCGGCGGAGGGTTACAATGAGCAGTTCTTC.

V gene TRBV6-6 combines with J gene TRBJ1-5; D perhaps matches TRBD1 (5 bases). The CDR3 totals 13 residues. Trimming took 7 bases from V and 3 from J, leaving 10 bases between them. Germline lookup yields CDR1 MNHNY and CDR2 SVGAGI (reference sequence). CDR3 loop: CASTRVDNQPQHF. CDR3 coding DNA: TGTGCCAGCACCAGGGTGGACAATCAGCCCCAGCATTTT.

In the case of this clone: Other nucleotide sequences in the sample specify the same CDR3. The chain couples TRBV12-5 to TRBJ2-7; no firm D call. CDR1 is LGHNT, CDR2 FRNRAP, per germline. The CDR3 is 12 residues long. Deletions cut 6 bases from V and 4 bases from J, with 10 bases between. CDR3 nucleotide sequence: TGTGCTAGTGGGCCGCTAGGGTACGAGCAGTACTTC. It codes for CASGPLGYEQYF.

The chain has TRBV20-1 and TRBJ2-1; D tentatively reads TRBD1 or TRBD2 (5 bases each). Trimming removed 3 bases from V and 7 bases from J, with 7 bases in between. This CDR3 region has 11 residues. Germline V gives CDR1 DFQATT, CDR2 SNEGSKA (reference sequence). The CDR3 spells CSARGPNEQFF. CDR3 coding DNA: TGCAGTGCTAGGGGACCGAATGAGCAGTTCTTC.

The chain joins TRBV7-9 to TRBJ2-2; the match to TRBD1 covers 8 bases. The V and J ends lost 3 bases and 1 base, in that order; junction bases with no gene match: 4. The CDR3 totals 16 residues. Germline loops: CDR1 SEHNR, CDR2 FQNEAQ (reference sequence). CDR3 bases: TGTGCCAGCAGCTTTCCAGGGGGCAAGAACACCGGGGAGCTGTTTTTT. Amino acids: CASSFPGGKNTGELFF. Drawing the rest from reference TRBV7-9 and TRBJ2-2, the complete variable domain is DTGVSQNPRHKITKRGQNVTFRCDPISEHNRLYWYRQTLGQGPEFLTYFQNEAQLEKSRLLSDRFSAERPKGSFSTLEIQRTEQGDSAMYLCASSFPGGKNTGELFFGEGSRLTVL.

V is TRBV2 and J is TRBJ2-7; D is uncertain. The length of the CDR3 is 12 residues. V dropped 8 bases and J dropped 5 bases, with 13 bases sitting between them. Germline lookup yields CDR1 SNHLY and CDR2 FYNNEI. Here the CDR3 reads CASGEMSDEQYF. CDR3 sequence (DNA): TGTGCCAGCGGAGAGATGAGCGACGAGCAGTACTTC. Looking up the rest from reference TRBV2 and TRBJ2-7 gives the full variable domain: EPEVTQTPSHQVTQMGQEVILRCVPISNHLYFYWYRQILGQKVEFLVSFYNNEISEKSEIFDDQFSVERPDGSNFTLKIRSTKLEDSAMYFCASGEMSDEQYFGPGTRLTVT.

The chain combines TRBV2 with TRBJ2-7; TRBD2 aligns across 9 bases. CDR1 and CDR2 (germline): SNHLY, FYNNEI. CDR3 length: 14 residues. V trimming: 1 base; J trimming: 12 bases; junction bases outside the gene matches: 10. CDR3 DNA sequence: TGTGCCAGCAGTGAAGTCAGTAGCGGGGGCGCGGGGTACTTC. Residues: CASSEVSSGGAGYF.

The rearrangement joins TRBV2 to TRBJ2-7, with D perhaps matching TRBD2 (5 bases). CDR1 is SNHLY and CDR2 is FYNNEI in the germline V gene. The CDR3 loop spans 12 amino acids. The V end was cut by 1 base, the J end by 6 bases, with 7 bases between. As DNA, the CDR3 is TGTGCCAGCAGTGAAGACGGGGTCGAGCAGTACTTC. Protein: CASSEDGVEQYF.

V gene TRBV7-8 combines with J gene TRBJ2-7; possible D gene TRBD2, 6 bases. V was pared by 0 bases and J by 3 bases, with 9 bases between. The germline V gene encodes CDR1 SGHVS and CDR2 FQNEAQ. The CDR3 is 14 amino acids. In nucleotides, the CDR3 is TGTGCCAGCAGCTTAGCGCGGGGCATCTACGAGCAGTACTTC. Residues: CASSLARGIYEQYF.

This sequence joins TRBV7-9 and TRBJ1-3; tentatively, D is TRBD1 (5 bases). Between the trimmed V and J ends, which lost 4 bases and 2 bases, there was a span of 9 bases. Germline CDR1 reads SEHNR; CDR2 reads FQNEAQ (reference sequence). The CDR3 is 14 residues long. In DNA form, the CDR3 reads TGTGCCAGCAGCTCAGCAGGGCCTGGAAACACCATATATTTT. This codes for CASSSAGPGNTIYF.

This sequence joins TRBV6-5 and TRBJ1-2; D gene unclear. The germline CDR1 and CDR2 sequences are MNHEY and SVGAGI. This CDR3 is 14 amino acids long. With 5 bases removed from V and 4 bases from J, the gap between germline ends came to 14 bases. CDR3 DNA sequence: TGTGCCAGCAGTCCTTCCGGGATGATCTATGGCTACACCTTC. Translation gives CASSPSGMIYGYTF.

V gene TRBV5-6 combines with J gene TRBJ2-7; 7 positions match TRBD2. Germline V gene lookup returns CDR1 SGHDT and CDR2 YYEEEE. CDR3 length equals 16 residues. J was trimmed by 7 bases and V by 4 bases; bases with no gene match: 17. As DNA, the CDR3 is TGTGCCAGCAGCGTAGGGCGGGGAGGGGCAAGGGAAGAGCAGTACTTC. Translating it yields CASSVGRGGAREEQYF.